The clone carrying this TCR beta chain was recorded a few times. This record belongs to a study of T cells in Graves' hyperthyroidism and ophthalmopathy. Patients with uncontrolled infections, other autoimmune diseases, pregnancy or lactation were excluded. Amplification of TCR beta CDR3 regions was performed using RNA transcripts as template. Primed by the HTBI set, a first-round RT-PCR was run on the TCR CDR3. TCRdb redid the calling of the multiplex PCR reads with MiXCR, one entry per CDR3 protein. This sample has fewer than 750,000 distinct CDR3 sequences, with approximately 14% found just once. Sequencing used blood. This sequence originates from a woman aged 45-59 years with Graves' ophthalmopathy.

The CDR3 bases are TGTGCCAGCAGCTTCCTAGCGGGAGGGGTGGGGAATGAGCAGTTCTTC. Protein: CASSFLAGGVGNEQFF. V usage is TRBV7-6 and J usage is TRBJ2-1; TRBD2 aligns across 12 bases. Germline CDR1 reads SGHVS; CDR2 reads FNYEAQ. CDR3 length: 16 residues. Trimming cost V 3 bases and J 7 bases; bases outside gene matches: 7. Full variable domain (missing parts from reference TRBV7-6 and TRBJ2-1): GAGVSQSPRYKVTKRGQDVALRCDPISGHVSLYWYRQALGQGPEFLTYFNYEAQQDKSGLPNDRFSAERPEGSISTLTIQRTEQRDSAMYRCASSFLAGGVGNEQFFGPGTRLTVL.